Below, 32 T cell receptor beta chains from the same sample are listed, as sequenced in a study of human CD8 memory T cell subsets. Libraries of TCR beta chains were produced by 5' RACE (UMI-labeled). Following a re-call of the 5' RACE reads, TCRdb has one entry per CDR3 protein and lacks DNA. The sample has roughly 18,000 distinct CDR3 sequences; the top ten hold less than 5.5%. The sequenced material came from CD8+ T cells from PBMCs. These receptor sequences come from a human donor in good health.

The chain employs TRBV7-9 and TRBJ2-5; the D call from TCRdb, TRBD2, cannot be confirmed without DNA. CDR3 size: 15 residues. In germline, CDR1 is SEHNR, CDR2 FQNEAQ (reference sequence). Here the CDR3 reads CASSLASGGQETQYF.

This chain links TRBV20-1 with TRBJ2-2; TCRdb outputs TRBD1, but without DNA this stays unchecked. CDR3 length: 17 amino acids. Germline loops: CDR1 DFQATT, CDR2 SNEGSKA (reference sequence). Here the CDR3 reads CSAREARVTVNTGELFF.

The rearrangement links TRBV7-9 to TRBJ1-1; TCRdb gives TRBD1 as the D gene, but with no DNA this cannot be confirmed. Germline assignment: CDR1 SEHNR and CDR2 FQNEAQ (reference sequence). The CDR3 has 20 residues. The CDR3: CASSPYGTEHFRDMNTEAFF.

This sequence joins TRBV20-1 and TRBJ2-1. In germline, CDR1 is DFQATT, CDR2 SNEGSKA (reference sequence). The CDR3 loop spans 13 amino acids. CDR3 amino acids: CSVLRVSYNEQFF.

This chain joins TRBV5-5 and TRBJ2-2; the TCRdb call, TRBD1, lacks DNA for checking. The germline V gene encodes CDR1 SGHKS and CDR2 YYEKEE (reference sequence). CDR3 length equals 16 residues. The CDR3 here is CASSSDDRTNTGELFF.

The chain is built from TRBV24-1 and TRBJ2-1. Germline assignment: CDR1 KGHDR and CDR2 SFDVKD. CDR3 length: 14 amino acids. CDR3 protein: CATSDLKTLDEQFF.

The gene calls are TRBV5-1 and TRBJ1-1. The CDR3 consists of 13 residues. Germline CDR1 reads SGHRS; CDR2 reads YFSETQ. The CDR3 sequence is CASSLVGSTEAFF.

The chain combines TRBV29-1 with TRBJ2-3; the D gene TCRdb calls, TRBD2, cannot be checked with no DNA. Germline values: CDR1 SQVTM, CDR2 ANQGSEA. CDR3 length: 18 residues. CDR3 amino acids: CSVEGLSGGHTSTDTQYF.

The chain joins TRBV6-4 to TRBJ2-2; TCRdb gives TRBD2 as the D gene, but with no DNA this cannot be confirmed. This CDR3 spans 16 amino acids. CDR1 and CDR2 (germline): MRHNA, SNTAGT. Here the CDR3 reads CASSHGTSGRGGELFF.

This sequence joins TRBV27 and TRBJ1-1; TCRdb's D gene call, TRBD1, goes unchecked for lack of DNA. The CDR3 covers 13 residues. Germline CDR1 reads MNHEY; CDR2 reads SMNVEV (reference sequence). The CDR3 protein is CASSFGGSTEAFF.

The gene calls are TRBV28 and TRBJ2-5. This CDR3 spans 15 amino acids. CDR1 and CDR2 from the germline V gene are MDHEN and SYDVKM. Here the CDR3 reads CASSLIFEYQETQYF.

This clonotype shows up as medium-sized by frequency. The chain links TRBV10-2 to TRBJ1-5. The CDR3 has 14 residues. Germline CDR1 WSHSY, CDR2 SAAADI. The CDR3 reads CASSDSYSNQPQHF.

The chain has TRBV15 and TRBJ2-1; TCRdb reports TRBD1, a call that lacks DNA to check it against. The CDR3 runs 14 residues. Germline V lookup: CDR1 LNHNV, CDR2 YYDKDF (reference sequence). CDR3: CATSKGQGVNEQFF.

J is TRBJ2-1 and V is TRBV4-3; there is no DNA to check the TCRdb D call of TRBD2. CDR1 is LGHNA and CDR2 is YSLEER in the germline V gene. The CDR3 has 16 amino acids. CDR3 protein: CASSQDSGPTFNEQFF.

This rearrangement joins TRBV28 to TRBJ2-7; checking the TCRdb D call of TRBD2 is not possible without DNA. Germline V gives CDR1 MDHEN, CDR2 SYDVKM. This CDR3 is 14 amino acids long. CDR3 loop: CASSFGRGPYEQYF.

This chain joins TRBV19 and TRBJ2-7; lacking DNA, the TRBD1 call made by TCRdb goes unchecked. CDR1 is LNHDA, CDR2 SQIVND, per germline (reference sequence). There are 16 residues in the CDR3. The CDR3 spells CASSPSFGDRVGEQYF.

This rearrangement joins TRBV28 to TRBJ2-7; the D call of TRBD1 rests on TCRdb alone, since no DNA is present to check it. The germline V gene has CDR1 MDHEN and CDR2 SYDVKM. The length of the CDR3 is 14 residues. The CDR3 sequence is CASRQLQGRYEQYF. The variable domain in full, with the rest retrieved from reference TRBV28 and TRBJ2-7, is DVKVTQSSRYLVKRTGEKVFLECVQDMDHENMFWYRQDPGLGLRLIYFSYDVKMKEKGDIPEGYSVSREKKERFSLILESASTNQTSMYLCASRQLQGRYEQYFGPGTRLTVT.

The chain has TRBV6-1 and TRBJ2-1. The CDR3 loop spans 16 amino acids. The germline CDR1 and CDR2 sequences are MNHNS and SASEGT. CDR3 loop: CASSDSLYGVDNEQFF.

V and J are TRBV28 and TRBJ2-3. The CDR3 runs 16 residues. Per germline, CDR1 MDHEN and CDR2 SYDVKM. The CDR3 sequence is CASSSLRSFGTDTQYF.

This chain links TRBV12-3 or TRBV12-4 with TRBJ2-1. The CDR3 is 15 residues long. CDR3: CASSLGNVEYNEQFF.

The chain is built from TRBV7-6 and TRBJ2-7; TCRdb returns TRBD2, unconfirmable since there is no DNA. Germline V gene lookup returns CDR1 SGHVS and CDR2 FNYEAQ. This CDR3 has 16 amino acids. The chain's CDR3 is CASSLVGGKYGNEQYF.

This chain connects TRBV12-3 or TRBV12-4 to TRBJ1-2. The CDR3 runs 13 residues. The CDR3 is CASSFYGNYGYTF.

V is TRBV28 and J is TRBJ2-7. The CDR3 contains 13 residues. Germline values: CDR1 MDHEN, CDR2 SYDVKM. CDR3 sequence: CASSLRGSYEQYF.

The V call is TRBV19, the J call TRBJ1-1; lacking DNA, the TRBD1 call made by TCRdb goes unchecked. CDR1 and CDR2 from the germline V gene are LNHDA and SQIVND (reference sequence). There are 13 residues in the CDR3. The CDR3 reads CASRLGASTEAFF.

The chain is built from TRBV10-2 and TRBJ2-5; no DNA is available, so the TRBD1 call from TCRdb remains unchecked. Looked up from germline, CDR1 is WSHSY and CDR2 is SAAADI. The CDR3 covers 15 residues. The CDR3: CASRRGAGDQETQYF.

This sequence joins TRBV7-9 and TRBJ1-2; TCRdb calls TRBD1, which cannot be checked without DNA. The CDR3 has 13 residues. Germline V gives CDR1 SEHNR, CDR2 FQNEAQ (reference sequence). The CDR3 loop reads CASSFGTLSGYTF.

This chain links TRBV5-4 with TRBJ2-5; TCRdb designates TRBD1, a call that cannot be tested without DNA. CDR1 SGHNT and CDR2 YYREEE come from the germline V gene (reference sequence). This CDR3 has 14 amino acids. The CDR3 sequence: CASSSLTGEETQYF. The variable domain in full, with the rest retrieved from reference TRBV5-4 and TRBJ2-5, is ETGVTQSPTHLIKTRGQQVTLRCSSQSGHNTVSWYQQALGQGPQFIFQYYREEENGRGNFPPRFSGLQFPNYSSELNVNALELDDSALYLCASSSLTGEETQYFGPGTRLLVL.

This chain uses TRBV11-2 with TRBJ1-1. CDR3 size: 12 residues. Germline CDR1 and CDR2: SGHAT and FQNNGV. The chain's CDR3 is CASRGMGTEAFF.

The rearrangement joins TRBV9 to TRBJ2-5; with no DNA, the TCRdb D assignment of TRBD1 cannot be verified. This CDR3 spans 14 amino acids. Germline V CDR1 and CDR2: SGDLS, YYNGEE. This CDR3 is CASSYGRGQETQYF.

The chain uses TRBV12-3 or TRBV12-4 and TRBJ2-1; TCRdb indicates TRBD1, and absent DNA this call remains unverified. The CDR3 covers 14 residues. The CDR3 sequence is CASSWGDAYNEQFF.

The chain joins TRBV14 to TRBJ2-7; the TRBD1 assignment by TCRdb is unverifiable without DNA. This CDR3 region has 15 residues. Germline V gene lookup returns CDR1 SGHDN and CDR2 FVKESK. This CDR3 is CASSHPRDRAYEQYF.

The V and J genes are TRBV20-1 and TRBJ2-7; the D call from TCRdb, TRBD1, cannot be confirmed without DNA. The CDR3 runs to 16 residues. CDR1 and CDR2 from the germline V gene are DFQATT and SNEGSKA (reference sequence). CDR3: CSARDIMGGRSYEQYF.